Listed here are 30 T cell receptor beta chains from one sample, sequenced in a study of OX40 agonist ivuxolimab in advanced cancers. Repertoires were generated with immunoSEQ multiplex PCR, while TCRdb's copy carries only in-frame clones and drops some. The sample contains more than 50,000 clones, 75% to 90% of which appear only once. Sample: CD4+ or CD8+ T cells sorted from blood, taken in a trial of the OX40 agonist ivuxolimab. The receptors were sampled from an adult with an advanced solid tumor such as melanoma, head and neck, liver or kidney cancer.

This chain uses TRBV2 with TRBJ2-3; TRBD1 might be the D (6 bases). The CDR3 totals 14 residues. Between the trimmed V and J ends, which lost 5 bases and 4 bases, there was a span of 13 bases. The V gene's germline CDR1 is SNHLY and CDR2 FYNNEI. This chain's CDR3 is CASSKDRISDTQYF. CDR3 in DNA: TGTGCCAGCAGTAAAGACAGGATCTCAGATACGCAGTATTTT.

The CDR3 here is CSVSDSNTEAFF. CDR3 in DNA: TGCAGCGTTTCAGACTCGAACACTGAAGCTTTCTTT. This sequence joins TRBV29-1 and TRBJ1-1; D call uncertain. The germline V and J ends were trimmed by 5 bases and 1 base, with 8 bases remaining between them. CDR3 size: 12 residues. Germline lookup yields CDR1 SQVTM and CDR2 ANQGSEA.

The gene calls are TRBV28 and TRBJ1-1; maybe TRBD1 (6 bases). The V and J ends lost 10 bases and 8 bases respectively, with 23 bases between them. CDR1 is MDHEN and CDR2 is SYDVKM in the germline V gene. This CDR3 is 14 amino acids long. DNA of the CDR3: TGTGCCACCTCTTCGACCGGGACACTCTTCGAAGCTTTCTTT. Protein: CATSSTGTLFEAFF.

The V call is TRBV9, the J call TRBJ2-3, with 9 nucleotides matching TRBD2. With 4 bases clipped from V and 4 bases from J, the junction kept 7 bases outside the gene matches. The CDR3 covers 15 residues. Germline CDR1 SGDLS, CDR2 YYNGEE. The CDR3 spells CASSSSGTSSDTQYF. The CDR3 DNA follows: TGTGCCAGCAGCTCATCCGGGACTAGCTCAGATACGCAGTATTTT.

This chain links TRBV19 with TRBJ1-1, with TRBD1 matching 8 bases. Germline V lookup: CDR1 LNHDA, CDR2 SQIVND (reference sequence). CDR3 length equals 16 residues. Losses at the gene ends were 5 bases for V and 0 bases for J; bases not matched to a gene: 8. The CDR3 region has the DNA TGTGCCAGTAGTCCCCGACAGGGGTTAATGAACACTGAAGCTTTCTTT. The encoded protein is CASSPRQGLMNTEAFF.

The rearrangement uses TRBV19 and TRBJ2-1; D is perhaps TRBD1 (6 bases). Trimming removed 1 base at V and 3 bases at J, with 16 bases between. Germline CDR1 is LNHDA and CDR2 is SQIVND (reference sequence). The CDR3 totals 17 residues. The CDR3 here is CASSIALTQGLYNEQFF. The CDR3 nucleotides read TGTGCCAGTAGTATAGCCCTGACTCAGGGGCTCTACAATGAGCAGTTCTTC.

The J gene is TRBJ2-3, the V gene TRBV7-9, with TRBD2 matching 10 bases. The V gene's germline CDR1 is SEHNR and CDR2 FQNEAQ (reference sequence). J lost 2 bases, V lost 4 bases, and 3 bases had no gene match. The CDR3 covers 15 residues. CDR3 sequence: CASSSAGGPTDTQYF. The CDR3 nucleotides read TGTGCCAGCAGCTCAGCGGGGGGGCCCACAGATACGCAGTATTTT.

This chain joins TRBV7-2 and TRBJ2-5; possibly TRBD2 for D (6 bases). Germline-derived CDR1 and CDR2 are SGHTA and FQGNSA. V gave up 5 bases and J gave up 5 bases, with 12 bases separating them. This CDR3 contains 13 residues. DNA of the CDR3: TGTGCCAGCAGCCGACTAGTCTCCGAGACCCAGTACTTC. The encoded protein is CASSRLVSETQYF.

This chain uses TRBV5-1 with TRBJ2-7; a possible D gene is TRBD1 (5 bases). CDR3 length equals 12 residues. Germline values: CDR1 SGHRS, CDR2 YFSETQ. V was pared by 2 bases and J by 4 bases, with 7 bases between. This chain's CDR3 is CASSFQGYEQYF. The DNA for the CDR3 is TGCGCCAGCAGCTTTCAGGGTTACGAGCAGTACTTC.

The V gene is TRBV11-3, the J gene TRBJ2-5; perhaps TRBD2 as D (7 bases). The CDR3 covers 15 residues. Trimming cost V 5 bases and J 5 bases, with 18 bases left between them. CDR1 and CDR2 from the germline V gene are SGHNT and YENEEA. CDR3 sequence (DNA): TGTGCCAGCAGCCCCCGGGGGGCCCCACGGGAGACCCAGTACTTC. This encodes CASSPRGAPRETQYF. The full variable domain, completed using reference TRBV11-3 and TRBJ2-5, is EAGVVQSPRYKIIEKKQPVAFWCNPISGHNTLYWYLQNLGQGPELLIRYENEEAVDDSQLPKDRFSAERLKGVDSTLKIQPAELGDSAVYLCASSPRGAPRETQYFGPGTRLLVL.

The rearrangement uses TRBV13 and TRBJ2-7; tentative D call: TRBD2 (6 bases). The CDR3 is 15 amino acids. Trimming left V 4 bases short and J 1 base short, with 14 bases between. The V gene's germline CDR1 is PRHDT and CDR2 FYEKMQ (reference sequence). In DNA form, the CDR3 reads TGTGCCAGCAGCTCCGGGACTCCAGGTTCCTACGAGCAGTACTTC. As protein: CASSSGTPGSYEQYF.

The DNA for the CDR3 is TGTGCCATCAGTGAAGCTGGGGTGTACGAGCAGTACTTC. Amino acids: CAISEAGVYEQYF. The V call is TRBV10-3, the J call TRBJ2-7; D is ambiguous. V shed 3 bases and J shed 4 bases, with 10 bases lying between them. Germline CDR1 and CDR2: ENHRY and SYGVKD. This CDR3 is 13 amino acids long.

This sequence joins TRBV5-4 and TRBJ2-5; 14 positions agree with TRBD2. This CDR3 is built from 15 residues. The V gene's germline CDR1 is SGHNT and CDR2 YYREEE (reference sequence). V lost 4 bases and J lost 4; bases outside the gene matches: 3. In DNA, the CDR3 is TGTGCCAGCAGCACCGGACTAGCGGGAGGAGAGACCCAGTACTTC. This encodes CASSTGLAGGETQYF.

Only a few counts were recorded for this clone. The chain uses TRBV11-2 and TRBJ1-1; 8 nucleotides agree with TRBD1. With V trimmed by 5 bases and J by 7 bases, 9 bases remained unmatched. CDR1 is SGHAT, CDR2 FQNNGV, per germline. This CDR3 comprises 14 residues. CDR3 nucleotide sequence: TGTGCCAGCAGCCCGAGGACAGGGTCTGATGAAGCTTTCTTT. Translating it yields CASSPRTGSDEAFF.

The chain joins TRBV5-6 to TRBJ2-3; the D call may be TRBD1 or TRBD2 (5 bases each). The CDR3 sequence is 15 residues long. Germline V CDR1 and CDR2: SGHDT, YYEEEE. Between the trimmed V and J ends, which lost 4 bases and 5 bases, there was a span of 17 bases. The CDR3 is CASSIPLGGQDTQYF. DNA of the CDR3: TGTGCCAGCAGCATACCCTTAGGAGGACAAGATACGCAGTATTTT. Full variable domain (missing parts from reference TRBV5-6 and TRBJ2-3): DAGVTQSPTHLIKTRGQQVTLRCSPKSGHDTVSWYQQALGQGPQFIFQYYEEEERQRGNFPDRFSGHQFPNYSSELNVNALLLGDSALYLCASSIPLGGQDTQYFGPGTRLTVL.

J is TRBJ2-1 and V is TRBV10-1, with 7 nucleotides matching TRBD2. The V and J ends lost 4 bases and 2 bases, in that order; junction bases with no gene match: 2. The length of the CDR3 is 14 residues. Germline CDR1 WNHNN, CDR2 SYGVQD (reference sequence). The CDR3 DNA is TGCGCCAGCAGTGGCGGGAGTACCTACAATGAGCAGTTCTTC. Translating gives CASSGGSTYNEQFF.

This chain joins TRBV5-6 and TRBJ2-2; D unclear. V shed 1 base and J shed 0 bases, with 7 bases lying between them. The germline V gene encodes CDR1 SGHDT and CDR2 YYEEEE. This CDR3 contains 15 residues. The CDR3 is CASSLYMTNTGELFF. The CDR3 DNA sequence: TGTGCCAGCAGCTTGTACATGACGAACACCGGGGAGCTGTTTTTT. The variable domain in full, completed from reference TRBV5-6 and TRBJ2-2, reads DAGVTQSPTHLIKTRGQQVTLRCSPKSGHDTVSWYQQALGQGPQFIFQYYEEEERQRGNFPDRFSGHQFPNYSSELNVNALLLGDSALYLCASSLYMTNTGELFFGEGSRLTVL.

The chain links TRBV5-8 to TRBJ2-5, with D unresolved. Per the germline V gene, CDR1 is SGHTS and CDR2 is YDEGEE. V lost 4 bases and J 3 bases, leaving 13 bases between the germline ends. This CDR3 is 14 amino acids long. DNA for the CDR3: TGTGCCAGCAGCGGCACCGGTTGGGAAGAGACCCAGTACTTC. This gives the protein CASSGTGWEETQYF. Based on the CDR3 plus reference TRBV5-8 and TRBJ2-5, the full variable domain is EAGVTQSPTHLIKTRGQQATLRCSPISGHTSVYWYQQALGLGLQFLLWYDEGEERNRGNFPPRFSGRQFPNYSSELNVNALELEDSALYLCASSGTGWEETQYFGPGTRLLVL.

V is TRBV19 and J is TRBJ1-2, with 10 bases aligning to TRBD1. CDR1 and CDR2 (germline): LNHDA, SQIVND (reference sequence). The CDR3 contains 13 residues. Losses at the gene ends were 10 bases for V and 2 bases for J; bases not matched to a gene: 4. CDR3 coding DNA: TGTGCCACCCCGGACAGGGGGAACTATGGCTACACCTTC. It translates to CATPDRGNYGYTF.

Only a few counts were recorded for this clone. The chain is built from TRBV10-2 and TRBJ2-7; 12 bases align to TRBD2. CDR1 is WSHSY and CDR2 is SAAADI in the germline V gene. The CDR3 runs 15 residues. J gave up 3 bases and V 6 bases, and 6 bases lay outside the gene matches. CDR3 residues: CASRRLAGAYYEQYF. CDR3 nucleotide sequence: TGCGCCAGCAGGCGACTAGCGGGAGCCTACTACGAGCAGTACTTC.

This rearrangement joins TRBV6-1 to TRBJ1-5; D is unresolved. This CDR3 contains 14 residues. In germline, CDR1 is MNHNS, CDR2 SASEGT. Trimming cost V 4 bases and J 3 bases, with 10 bases left between them. Here the CDR3 DNA reads TGTGCCAGCAGTGGCAGAAACCTCAATCAGCCCCAGCATTTT. Residues: CASSGRNLNQPQHF.

The chain carries TRBV9 and TRBJ2-1; no reliable D call. Looked up from germline, CDR1 is SGDLS and CDR2 is YYNGEE. The V end was cut by 5 bases, the J end by 2 bases, with 11 bases between. The CDR3 contains 14 residues. CDR3 bases: TGTGCCAGCAGGCCAGTAGCCGCCTACAATGAGCAGTTCTTC. Protein: CASRPVAAYNEQFF.

A few counts support this clone. This sequence joins TRBV7-3 and TRBJ2-1; TRBD2 matches at 7 bases. The germline gives CDR1 SGHTA, CDR2 FQGTGA. Germline trimming cut 5 bases from V and 0 bases from J; bases unmatched to any gene: 7. The CDR3 contains 16 residues. CDR3 sequence reads: CASSPNASGSYNEQFF. Written as DNA, the CDR3 is TGTGCCAGCAGCCCAAACGCTAGCGGCTCCTACAATGAGCAGTTCTTC. The full variable domain, in which reference TRBV7-3 and TRBJ2-1 provide the parts outside the CDR3, is GAGVSQTPSNKVTEKGKYVELRCDPISGHTALYWYRQSLGQGPEFLIYFQGTGAADDSGLPNDRFFAVRPEGSVSTLKIQRTERGDSAVYLCASSPNASGSYNEQFFGPGTRLTVL.

The chain links TRBV28 to TRBJ2-3; 10 bases align to TRBD2. The CDR3 covers 15 residues. V lost 5 bases and J lost 2; bases outside the gene matches: 4. Germline CDR1 is MDHEN and CDR2 is SYDVKM. In DNA form, the CDR3 reads TGTGCCAGCAGTCGACTAGCGGGCTACACAGATACGCAGTATTTT. Residues: CASSRLAGYTDTQYF.

The chain employs TRBV6-1 and TRBJ2-7, with D perhaps matching TRBD1 (5 bases). This CDR3 spans 15 amino acids. In germline, CDR1 is MNHNS, CDR2 SASEGT. V lost 6 bases and J lost 3, with 18 bases in between. DNA of the CDR3: TGTGCCAGCAGAGAACACAGGATGACGAACTACGAGCAGTACTTC. Protein sequence: CASREHRMTNYEQYF.

This clone was picked up one time. The CDR3 sequence is CASSQVKGATSEAFF. In nucleotides, the CDR3 is TGTGCCAGCAGCCAGGTGAAGGGGGCGACTTCTGAAGCTTTCTTT. The chain is built from TRBV14 and TRBJ1-1; 7 nucleotides agree with TRBD1. CDR3 length: 15 residues. The J segment lost 6 bases and the V segment lost 3 bases, leaving 10 bases of the junction unmatched. Germline V gives CDR1 SGHDN, CDR2 FVKESK. The full variable domain, rest sourced from reference TRBV14 and TRBJ1-1, is EAGVTQFPSHSVIEKGQTVTLRCDPISGHDNLYWYRRVMGKEIKFLLHFVKESKQDESGMPNNRFLAERTGGTYSTLKVQPAELEDSGVYFCASSQVKGATSEAFFGQGTRLTVV.

V is TRBV6-1 and J is TRBJ2-7; unclear D gene. V was clipped by 7 bases and J by 3 bases, with 19 bases between them. CDR3 size: 15 residues. Germline CDR1 reads MNHNS; CDR2 reads SASEGT. CDR3 DNA: TGTGCCAGCATCCGGGCGGCAGACTCAAACTACGAGCAGTACTTC. This translates into CASIRAADSNYEQYF.

This clone occurred once. The chain has TRBV18 and TRBJ2-7, with 8 positions matching TRBD1. V was pared by 2 bases and J by 2 bases, with 5 bases of the junction left unmatched. The CDR3 is 15 amino acids. The germline gives CDR1 KGHSH, CDR2 LQKENI. Here the CDR3 reads CASSPSGQGTYEQYF. CDR3 sequence (DNA): TGTGCCAGCTCACCATCCGGACAGGGAACCTACGAGCAGTACTTC.

This clone was counted once. The chain is built from TRBV7-2 and TRBJ2-3; a weak D match, TRBD2 (5 bases). The length of the CDR3 is 14 residues. V was clipped by 11 bases and J by 4 bases, with 19 bases between them. Germline V lookup: CDR1 SGHTA, CDR2 FQGNSA. CDR3 nucleotide sequence: TGTGCCGGGAGAACAGCCCAGCTGGCAGATACGCAGTATTTT. Its translation is CAGRTAQLADTQYF.

In this sample, this clone turned up a few times. J is TRBJ1-2 and V is TRBV5-5; the match to TRBD1 covers 8 bases. After removal of 4 bases from V and 1 base from J, the junction contained 9 bases not matched to a gene. CDR1 is SGHKS, CDR2 YYEKEE, per germline (reference sequence). The CDR3 covers 16 residues. CDR3 DNA: TGTGCCAGCAGCCGTGAGACAGGGGCCCTTAACTATGGCTACACCTTC. This encodes CASSRETGALNYGYTF.